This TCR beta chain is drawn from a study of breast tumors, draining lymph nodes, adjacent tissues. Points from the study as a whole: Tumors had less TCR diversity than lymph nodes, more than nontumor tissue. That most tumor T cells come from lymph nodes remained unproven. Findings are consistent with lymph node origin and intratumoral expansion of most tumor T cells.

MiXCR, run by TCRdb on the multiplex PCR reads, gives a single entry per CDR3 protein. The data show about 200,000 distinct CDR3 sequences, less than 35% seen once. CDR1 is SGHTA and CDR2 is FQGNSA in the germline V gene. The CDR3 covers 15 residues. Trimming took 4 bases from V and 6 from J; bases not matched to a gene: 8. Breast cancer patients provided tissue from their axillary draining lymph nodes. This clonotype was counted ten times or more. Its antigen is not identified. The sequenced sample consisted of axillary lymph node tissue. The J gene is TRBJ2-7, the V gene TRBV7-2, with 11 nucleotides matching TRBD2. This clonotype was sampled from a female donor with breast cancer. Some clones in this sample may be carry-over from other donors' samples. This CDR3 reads CASSSLAGEPGEQYF. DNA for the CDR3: TGTGCCAGCAGCTCACTAGCGGGAGAACCCGGCGAGCAGTACTTC. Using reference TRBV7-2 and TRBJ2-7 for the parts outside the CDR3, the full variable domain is GAGVSQSPSNKVTEKGKDVELRCDPISGHTALYWYRQSLGQGLEFLIYFQGNSAPDKSGLPSDRFSAERTGGSVSTLTIQRTQQEDSAVYLCASSSLAGEPGEQYFGPGTRLTVT.